The rows below give T cell receptor beta chains drawn from one sample of a study of blood T cell repertoires in COVID-19. Generated by immunoSEQ multiplex PCR, the TCRdb table keeps only in-frame clones and is missing some. The sample includes tens of thousands of clones, around three quarters of them seen just once. The specimen sequenced was peripheral blood. These receptors were collected from a woman aged 65 to 85 with acute or convalescent COVID-19. The CDR3 runs from the conserved cysteine through the conserved F or W. A D gene is named only where the DNA matches it firmly. The size field is filled for only some rows; it gives once, few, many or a size class.

j_call clone_size d_call v_call cdr3_aa cdr3_nt
TRBJ1-3 NA NA TRBV7-2 CASSLSRGSGNTIYF TGTGCCAGCAGCTTATCAAGGGGCTCTGGAAACACCATATATTTT
TRBJ1-5 NA TRBD1 TRBV2 CASSEGQGDQPQHF TGTGCCAGCAGCGAAGGACAGGGAGATCAGCCCCAGCATTTT
TRBJ2-3 NA TRBD2 TRBV9 CASSSKASGGYTDTQYF TGTGCCAGCAGCTCCAAGGCTAGCGGGGGTTACACAGATACGCAGTATTTT
TRBJ1-5 NA NA TRBV19 CASTKRGTPSNQPQHF TGTGCCAGTACCAAAAGGGGAACCCCGAGCAATCAGCCCCAGCATTTT
TRBJ1-5 NA NA TRBV7-9 CASSPNGDQPQHF TGTGCCAGCAGCCCCAACGGGGATCAGCCCCAGCATTTT
TRBJ2-7 NA NA TRBV12-3/TRBV12-4 CASSPTGVLEYF TGTGCCAGCAGTCCGACGGGGGTGCTAGAGTACTTC
TRBJ1-1 NA NA TRBV2 CAIRDTNTEAFF TGTGCCATCCGGGACACGAACACTGAAGCTTTCTTT
TRBJ2-7 few NA TRBV6-2/TRBV6-3 CASSYYREQGEQYF TGTGCCAGCAGTTACTACAGGGAACAGGGCGAGCAGTACTTC
TRBJ2-1 NA NA TRBV7-6 CASSEAVARNEQFF TGTGCCAGCAGCGAGGCGGTAGCAAGGAATGAGCAGTTCTTC
TRBJ2-7 NA NA TRBV5-1 CASSFRDFYEQYF TGCGCCAGCAGCTTCAGGGATTTCTACGAGCAGTACTTC
TRBJ1-6 few NA TRBV11-2 CASSPYLQGHYNSPLHF TGTGCCAGCAGCCCGTATCTACAGGGCCATTATAATTCACCCCTCCACTTT
TRBJ1-5 NA NA TRBV7-8 CASSLSTGRNQPQHF TGTGCCAGCAGCTTATCGACAGGTCGCAATCAGCCCCAGCATTTT
TRBJ2-4 NA NA TRBV5-4 CASSLTGGENIQYF TGTGCCAGCAGCTTAACGGGGGGCGAAAACATTCAGTACTTC
TRBJ1-3 NA TRBD1 TRBV19 CASGPTGANTIYF TGTGCCAGTGGCCCGACAGGGGCGAACACCATATATTTT
TRBJ2-5 NA NA TRBV7-2 CASSLGAYEETQYF TGTGCCAGCAGCTTAGGGGCCTACGAGGAGACCCAGTACTTC
TRBJ1-1 NA NA TRBV4-2 CASSQLEGGDWAFF TGTGCCAGCAGCCAACTTGAAGGGGGGGACTGGGCTTTCTTT
TRBJ1-2 few NA TRBV5-1 CASSLGPMTLSYGYTF TGCGCCAGCAGCTTGGGCCCAATGACTCTCAGCTATGGCTACACCTTC
TRBJ1-1 NA NA TRBV7-9 CASSPQGIAAFF TGTGCCAGCAGCCCCCAGGGAATAGCAGCTTTCTTT
TRBJ2-7 NA TRBD1 TRBV6-5 CASTGTGLYEQYF TGTGCCAGCACCGGGACAGGTCTATACGAGCAGTACTTC
TRBJ1-6 NA NA TRBV14 CASSQAARAYNSPLHF TGTGCCAGCAGCCAAGCCGCCAGGGCCTATAATTCACCCCTCCACTTT
TRBJ2-5 once NA TRBV5-1 CASSLGQAQYF TGCGCCAGCAGCTTGGGGCAGGCCCAGTACTTC
TRBJ2-7 NA NA TRBV6-5 CASRMEGGGRYEQYF TGTGCCAGCAGGATGGAGGGTGGAGGGAGATACGAGCAGTACTTC
TRBJ2-7 NA TRBD1 TRBV3-1/TRBV3-2 CASSLRTGGYEQYF TGTGCCAGCAGCCTTCGGACAGGGGGCTACGAGCAGTACTTC
TRBJ2-3 few TRBD1 TRBV27 CASSPETGAYTDTQYF TGTGCCAGCAGTCCCGAGACAGGGGCCTACACAGATACGCAGTATTTT
TRBJ1-1 few TRBD1 TRBV5-1 CASSRRQGAATEAFF TGCGCCAGCAGCCGGAGACAGGGGGCAGCGACTGAAGCTTTCTTT
TRBJ1-2 NA TRBD1 TRBV7-3 CASSSSDRVDYGYTF TGTGCCAGCAGCTCCTCGGACAGGGTAGACTATGGCTACACCTTC
TRBJ2-5 NA TRBD2 TRBV9 CASSVAGGFQETQYF TGTGCCAGCAGCGTAGCGGGGGGGTTCCAAGAGACCCAGTACTTC
TRBJ1-2 NA TRBD1 TRBV12-3/TRBV12-4 CASSSGGDGYTF TGTGCCAGCAGTTCAGGGGGCGATGGCTACACCTTC
TRBJ2-2 NA NA TRBV5-5 CASSLRFEPMGELFF TGTGCCAGCAGCTTACGATTTGAGCCCATGGGGGAGCTGTTTTTT
TRBJ2-5 once NA TRBV10-2 CASSVGQETQYF TGCGCCAGCAGTGTCGGCCAAGAGACCCAGTACTTC
TRBJ1-3 few NA TRBV5-1 CASSLQLAGVGNTIYF TGCGCCAGCAGCTTGCAGCTTGCGGGGGTCGGAAACACCATATATTTT
TRBJ1-4 once NA TRBV7-9 CASSIQGTNEKLFF TGTGCCAGCAGCATACAGGGAACTAATGAAAAACTGTTTTTT
TRBJ2-7 NA TRBD2 TRBV6-5 CASSLGTSGTYEQYF TGTGCCAGCAGTCTCGGGACTAGCGGCACCTACGAGCAGTACTTC
TRBJ2-7 NA NA TRBV27 CASSSNLFLPYEQYF TGTGCCAGCAGTTCAAATCTATTTCTTCCCTACGAGCAGTACTTC
TRBJ1-1 once TRBD1 TRBV4-3 CASSQGWQGDTEAFF TGCGCCAGCAGCCAAGGTTGGCAGGGGGACACTGAAGCTTTCTTT
TRBJ2-1 NA TRBD1 TRBV19 CASSTRGGQTGGFNDEQFF TGTGCCAGTAGTACGCGAGGAGGGCAGACAGGGGGATTTAACGATGAGCAGTTCTTC
TRBJ2-5 NA TRBD2 TRBV9 CASSGSGSGTQYF TGTGCCAGCAGCGGTAGCGGGTCAGGGACCCAGTACTTC
TRBJ2-7 NA NA TRBV5-4 CASSLRGSPYEQYF TGTGCCAGCAGCTTAAGAGGGTCCCCGTACGAGCAGTACTTC
TRBJ1-2 NA TRBD1 TRBV5-4 CASSLFWDRVRGYTF TGTGCCAGCAGCTTATTTTGGGACAGGGTTCGAGGCTACACCTTC
TRBJ2-3 NA NA TRBV6-5 CASRGSTDTQYF TGTGCCAGCCGGGGGAGCACAGATACGCAGTATTTT
TRBJ2-7 NA NA TRBV13 CASSLDGERYEQYF TGTGCCAGCAGCTTAGATGGAGAGAGGTACGAGCAGTACTTC
TRBJ2-2 NA NA TRBV29-1 CSVVWLASTGELFF TGCAGCGTTGTATGGCTAGCATCCACCGGGGAGCTGTTTTTT
TRBJ1-4 NA NA TRBV5-8 CASQQGFNEKLFF TGTGCCAGTCAACAGGGTTTTAATGAAAAACTGTTTTTT
TRBJ2-5 NA NA TRBV18 CASSPPGTREETQYF TGTGCCAGCTCACCCCCCGGGACAAGGGAAGAGACCCAGTACTTC
TRBJ2-3 NA NA TRBV11-2 CASTPSGGDTQYF TGTGCCAGCACCCCGAGCGGCGGCGATACGCAGTATTTT
TRBJ1-2 NA NA TRBV5-4 CASSSIYGYTF TGTGCCAGCAGCTCTATATATGGCTACACCTTC
TRBJ2-2 NA NA TRBV5-6 CASSFVTAGELFF TGTGCCAGCAGCTTTGTAACGGCCGGGGAGCTGTTTTTT
TRBJ1-2 few NA TRBV6-1 CASSATDPRNYGYTF TGTGCCAGCAGTGCTACAGACCCAAGAAACTATGGCTACACCTTC
TRBJ2-2 NA NA TRBV9 CASSATSGLRVTGELFF TGTGCCAGCAGCGCTACCTCGGGACTTAGGGTCACCGGGGAGCTGTTTTTT
TRBJ1-5 once NA TRBV10-3 CAISEREGVRQPQHF TGTGCCATCAGTGAGAGGGAGGGGGTCCGACAGCCCCAGCATTTT
TRBJ2-2 NA TRBD1 TRBV19 CASSIGTGPGELFF TGTGCCAGTAGTATAGGGACAGGGCCCGGGGAGCTGTTTTTT
TRBJ2-7 NA TRBD1 TRBV5-1 CASSTATGGYYEQYF TGCGCCAGCAGCACGGCGACAGGGGGTTACTACGAGCAGTACTTC
TRBJ1-6 NA NA TRBV18 CASSPSRGGNSPLHF TGTGCCAGCTCACCATCACGGGGGGGGAATTCACCCCTCCACTTT
TRBJ2-7 NA TRBD1 TRBV10-3 CATTGGLYEQYF TGTGCCACGACAGGGGGTTTATACGAGCAGTACTTC
TRBJ2-7 NA NA TRBV19 CASSIGQGSYEQYF TGTGCCAGTAGTATAGGGCAGGGCTCCTACGAGCAGTACTTC
TRBJ1-4 NA TRBD1 TRBV18 CASSPYGTADLEKLFF TGTGCCAGCTCACCGTACGGGACAGCCGATTTGGAAAAACTGTTTTTT
TRBJ2-4 NA NA TRBV5-6 CASSYDRAKNIQYF TGTGCCAGCAGCTACGACAGAGCCAAAAACATTCAGTACTTC
TRBJ1-3 NA NA TRBV27 CASSPTQGTGNTIYF TGTGCCAGCAGTCCGACACAGGGAACTGGAAACACCATATATTTT
TRBJ2-5 few TRBD2 TRBV13 CASSSGLAGGPETQYF TGTGCCAGCAGCTCGGGACTAGCGGGGGGGCCGGAGACCCAGTACTTC
TRBJ1-2 NA NA TRBV13 CASSPSQGSGHGYTF TGTGCCAGCAGCCCTAGTCAGGGTTCAGGCCATGGCTACACCTTC